The 16 T cell receptor beta chains below come from one sample, sequenced in a study of control samples from healthy donors and cancer patients. Profiled with immunoSEQ multiplex PCR; TCRdb holds only in-frame clones, not every one. The sample contains 100,000 to 150,000 clones, 80% to 95% of which appear only once. The sequenced material came from blood. Receptors were obtained from a young man in good health.

This clone occurred once. V is TRBV18 and J is TRBJ2-1, with a weak D call TRBD1 (6 bases). CDR1 and CDR2 from the germline V gene are KGHSH and LQKENI. The CDR3 contains 16 residues. The V gene lost 3 bases and the J gene lost 4 bases, with 16 bases spanning the gap. The CDR3 DNA reads as TGTGCCAGCTCACCTAACCAGGGGATTGCGTACAATGAGCAGTTCTTC. It codes for CASSPNQGIAYNEQFF.

The table lists this clone with a count of one. The genes are TRBV6-5 and TRBJ1-3, with TRBD1 identical over 8 bases. With V trimmed by 9 bases and J by 0 bases, 4 bases remained unmatched. Germline values: CDR1 MNHEY, CDR2 SVGAGI. CDR3 length: 14 residues. This CDR3 is CASRQGSSGNTIYF. The CDR3 coding sequence is TGTGCCAGTAGACAGGGGTCCTCTGGAAACACCATATATTTT.

This sequence joins TRBV30 and TRBJ1-1; unclear D gene. This CDR3 is 13 amino acids long. Trimming took 2 bases from V and 0 from J, leaving 7 bases between them. Germline V gene lookup returns CDR1 GTSNPN and CDR2 SVGIG (reference sequence). In DNA, the CDR3 is TGTGCCTGGAGTTTAAGAATGAACACTGAAGCTTTCTTT. Amino acids: CAWSLRMNTEAFF.

The chain uses TRBV5-4 and TRBJ2-4; TRBD2 might be the D (6 bases). Germline CDR1 SGHNT, CDR2 YYREEE (reference sequence). The CDR3 contains 18 residues. The germline V and J ends were trimmed by 4 bases and 1 base, with 21 bases remaining between them. The CDR3 nucleotides are TGTGCCAGCAGCCGGCCGCCCCGGGACTCCAGGGCCAAAAACATTCAGTACTTC. Its protein is CASSRPPRDSRAKNIQYF.

The V gene is TRBV9, the J gene TRBJ2-1; D is unresolved. CDR3 length: 12 amino acids. V dropped 0 bases and J dropped 8 bases, with 6 bases sitting between them. CDR1 SGDLS and CDR2 YYNGEE come from the germline V gene. The CDR3: CASSVDVDEQFF. DNA of the CDR3: TGTGCCAGCAGCGTAGACGTGGATGAGCAGTTCTTC.

This rearrangement joins TRBV2 to TRBJ1-1, with 8 bases fitting TRBD1. The CDR3 length is 13 residues. Germline lookup yields CDR1 SNHLY and CDR2 FYNNEI. Trimming removed 5 bases from V and 5 bases from J; junction bases left unmatched: 4. The CDR3 bases are TGTGCCAGCAGTAGACAGGGGAGAACTGAAGCTTTCTTT. Residues: CASSRQGRTEAFF.

This rearrangement joins TRBV9 to TRBJ2-2; D unclear. Germline lookup yields CDR1 SGDLS and CDR2 YYNGEE. This CDR3 is 13 amino acids long. The germline V and J ends were trimmed by 3 bases and 1 base, with 4 bases remaining between them. CDR3 loop: CASSGQNTGELFF. As DNA, the CDR3 is TGTGCCAGCAGCGGACAGAACACCGGGGAGCTGTTTTTT.

This chain joins TRBV2 and TRBJ2-5; D uncertain. The CDR3 sequence is 15 residues long. Trimming took off 2 bases at V and 2 bases at J, with 12 bases between the two ends. The V gene's germline CDR1 is SNHLY and CDR2 FYNNEI. The CDR3: CASSEYGLGQETQYF. The CDR3, as DNA: TGTGCCAGCAGTGAATACGGTTTGGGTCAAGAGACCCAGTACTTC.

The genes are TRBV5-1 and TRBJ1-1; D is perhaps TRBD1 (6 bases). Germline lookup yields CDR1 SGHRS and CDR2 YFSETQ. The CDR3 is made up of 14 amino acids. The V end lost 6 bases, the J end lost 0 bases, and 12 bases lay between the germline ends. CDR3 residues: CASNREGLNTEAFF. CDR3 nucleotides: TGCGCCAGCAACAGGGAGGGCCTGAACACTGAAGCTTTCTTT.

The genes are TRBV6-1 and TRBJ2-5; D may be TRBD1 (6 bases). Germline CDR1 reads MNHNS; CDR2 reads SASEGT. The ends were cut back, 0 bases at V and 4 bases at J, with 6 bases in the middle. The CDR3 has 13 amino acids. CDR3 sequence (DNA): TGTGCCAGCAGTGAAGCAGGGGGAGAGACCCAGTACTTC. Protein sequence: CASSEAGGETQYF.

The chain couples TRBV9 to TRBJ1-3, with D maybe TRBD1 (6 bases). CDR1 and CDR2 from the germline V gene are SGDLS and YYNGEE. The V end lost 3 bases, the J end lost 0 bases, and 16 bases lay between the germline ends. The CDR3 runs to 17 residues. For the CDR3, the DNA is TGTGCCAGCAGCGACTCCGGTGGACAGTACTCTGGAAACACCATATATTTT. As protein: CASSDSGGQYSGNTIYF.

In DNA, the CDR3 is TGTGCCAGCAGCCGGGACAGAAAAGTCTACGAGCAGTACTTC. This translates into CASSRDRKVYEQYF. The genes are TRBV5-4 and TRBJ2-7; 7 bases are a match to TRBD1. Germline CDR1 is SGHNT and CDR2 is YYREEE (reference sequence). Losses at the gene ends were 4 bases for V and 3 bases for J; bases not matched to a gene: 7. The CDR3 covers 14 residues.

The chain has TRBV7-6 and TRBJ1-1, with D uncertain. V was trimmed by 2 bases and J by 0 bases, leaving 10 bases between them. This CDR3 is built from 15 residues. Looked up from germline, CDR1 is SGHVS and CDR2 is FNYEAQ. CDR3 region: CASSLPSGLNTEAFF. CDR3 coding DNA: TGTGCCAGCAGCTTACCGTCGGGGTTGAACACTGAAGCTTTCTTT.

For this clone: This specimen includes other DNA sequences encoding the same CDR3. V is TRBV29-1 and J is TRBJ2-1; possibly TRBD2 for D (6 bases). Between the trimmed V and J ends, which lost 3 bases and 6 bases, there was a span of 15 bases. Germline V gene data show CDR1 as SQVTM and CDR2 as ANQGSEA. The CDR3 is 14 amino acids. The CDR3 DNA reads as TGCAGCGTTGATCATGGGGTGGGGGGCAATGAGCAGTTCTTC. Amino acids: CSVDHGVGGNEQFF.

This sequence joins TRBV2 and TRBJ1-2; D possibly corresponds to TRBD1 (6 bases). V was clipped by 6 bases and J by 6 bases, with 20 bases between them. This CDR3 has 15 residues. In germline, CDR1 is SNHLY, CDR2 FYNNEI. The CDR3 loop reads CASRDHRGGPNGYTF. CDR3 in DNA: TGTGCCAGCAGGGACCACCGGGGGGGGCCGAATGGCTACACCTTC.

V is TRBV4-2 and J is TRBJ2-3, with D maybe TRBD1 (5 bases). CDR1 LGHNA and CDR2 YNFKEQ come from the germline V gene. The CDR3 is made up of 15 amino acids. V gave up 0 bases and J gave up 0 bases, with 7 bases separating them. CDR3 nucleotide sequence: TGTGCCAGCAGCCAAGAAAGGACAAGCACAGATACGCAGTATTTT. Residues: CASSQERTSTDTQYF.